Listed below are T cell receptor beta chains from one sample, sequenced in a study of T cell repertoires in cytomegalovirus infection. TCRdb passed the reads through MiXCR, listing each CDR3 protein once. The table lists approximately 300,000 distinct CDR3 sequences, almost 30% of them singletons. No antigen has been identified for these receptors. Sequenced material: cultured PBMCs, taken from culture after CMV antigen stimulation. These receptors were collected from a human donor in good health (CMV status not recorded). Some clones in this sample may be carry-over from other donors' samples. Each CDR3 is given with its conserved first and last residue. The D gene is left open where the match is weak.

cdr3_length,v_call,d_call,cdr3_aa
15,TRBV19,TRBD1,CASSILRQGIYEQYF
12,TRBV24-1,-,CATQMQGNEQFF
14,TRBV5-1,-,CASSRDWANTEAFF
15,TRBV7-6,-,CASSLVSATNEKLFF
14,TRBV27,-,CASSSGTHAYEQYF
11,TRBV28,TRBD1,CASSWTGSQFF
14,TRBV12-3/TRBV12-4,-,CASSTSGGDNPQHF
16,TRBV6-2/TRBV6-3,TRBD1,CASSYYPDREVDEQYF
15,TRBV5-6,TRBD1,CASSSGQGRDTEAFF
14,TRBV12-3/TRBV12-4,TRBD1,CASSPRTGNNEQFF
15,TRBV5-1,TRBD2,CASSAGTSGIHEQYF
14,TRBV7-8,TRBD1,CASSSLTGTDTQYF
16,TRBV5-1,TRBD2,CASSLTSGSVTGELFF
14,TRBV20-1,TRBD2,CSVLSGSGTDTQYF
14,TRBV20-1,-,CSAIQTVYPDEQFF
16,TRBV12-3/TRBV12-4,TRBD1,CASSRRTGVYGNTIYF
16,TRBV28,-,CASSLRQPASGNTIYF
11,TRBV19,-,CASRFQGEAFF
15,TRBV6-2/TRBV6-3,TRBD1,CASSLPDRADTEAFF
14,TRBV7-2,-,CASSHGVNYSPLHF
15,TRBV15,-,CATSATGTSNSPLHF
16,TRBV12-3/TRBV12-4,TRBD1,CASRTRQGAAKNIQYF
14,TRBV19,-,CASSYQRHTYEQYF
15,TRBV20-1,-,CSASLVNSGANVLTF
17,TRBV7-6,TRBD1,CASSLSQGARNNQPQHF
13,TRBV28,-,CASREQMNTEAFF
15,TRBV12-3/TRBV12-4,-,CASSLRRGEGTEAFF
18,TRBV4-1,-,CASSQGRVSGPGQETQYF
15,TRBV20-1,TRBD2,CSAGTLAGVDNEQFF
15,TRBV5-5,-,CASSLPGPRGYGYTF
15,TRBV19,-,CASTAGPSMNTEAFF
16,TRBV5-4,TRBD2,CASSGTSGGFTDTQYF
13,TRBV25-1,-,CASSDYRVNGYTF
13,TRBV7-9,-,CASSLAVGLALYF
15,TRBV30,-,CAWSASGGLWSPLHF
18,TRBV6-6,TRBD2,CASSYGPAGGPGTDTQYF
14,TRBV7-2,-,CASSSDSSSETQYF
14,TRBV3-1,-,CASSPTTEATEAFF
13,TRBV7-3,-,CASSSRYQETQYF
14,TRBV7-2,-,CASSLATAGLEQYF
15,TRBV20-1,-,CSASVQSSNTGELFF
16,TRBV27,-,CASSLTRDRKTYGYTF
13,TRBV3-1,-,CASSQGRLYGYTF
14,TRBV7-3,-,CASSPGPPNYGYTF
12,TRBV19,-,CASSINTDTQYF
14,TRBV18,-,CASSPRGGSFGYTF
16,TRBV7-8,-,CASTTIGRTGNTEAFF
13,TRBV12-3/TRBV12-4,TRBD1,CASNQDRESTIYF